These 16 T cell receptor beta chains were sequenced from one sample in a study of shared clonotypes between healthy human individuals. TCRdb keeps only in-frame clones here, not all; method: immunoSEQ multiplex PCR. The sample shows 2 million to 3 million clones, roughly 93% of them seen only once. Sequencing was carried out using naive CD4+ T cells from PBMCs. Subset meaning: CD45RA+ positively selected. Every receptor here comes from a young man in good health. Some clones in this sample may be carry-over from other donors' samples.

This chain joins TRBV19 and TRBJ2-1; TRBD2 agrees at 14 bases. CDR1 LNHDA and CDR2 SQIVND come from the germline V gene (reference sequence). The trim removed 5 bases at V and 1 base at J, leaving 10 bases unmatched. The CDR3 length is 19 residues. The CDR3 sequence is CASSSPPGTSGGSYNEQFF. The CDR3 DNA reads TGTGCCAGTAGTTCTCCACCCGGGACTAGCGGGGGATCCTACAATGAGCAGTTCTTC.

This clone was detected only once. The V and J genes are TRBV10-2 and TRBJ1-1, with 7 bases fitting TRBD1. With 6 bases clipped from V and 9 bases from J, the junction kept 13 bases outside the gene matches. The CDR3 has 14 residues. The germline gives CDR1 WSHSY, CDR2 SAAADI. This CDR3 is CASRPTGDFLKAFF. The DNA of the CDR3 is TGCGCCAGCAGACCCACAGGGGATTTCCTCAAAGCTTTCTTT.

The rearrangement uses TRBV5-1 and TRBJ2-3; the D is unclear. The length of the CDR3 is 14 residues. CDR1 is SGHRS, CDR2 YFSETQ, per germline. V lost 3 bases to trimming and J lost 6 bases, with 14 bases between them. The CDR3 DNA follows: TGCGCCAGCAGCTCCCTTTTGGACGGGGATACGCAGTATTTT. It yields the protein CASSSLLDGDTQYF.

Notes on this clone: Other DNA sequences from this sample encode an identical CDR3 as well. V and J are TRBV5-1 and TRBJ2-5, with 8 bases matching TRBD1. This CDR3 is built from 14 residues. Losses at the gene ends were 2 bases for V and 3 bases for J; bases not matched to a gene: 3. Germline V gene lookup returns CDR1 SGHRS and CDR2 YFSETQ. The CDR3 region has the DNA TGCGCCAGCAGCTTCCAGGGGGCGGAAGAGACCCAGTACTTC. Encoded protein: CASSFQGAEETQYF.

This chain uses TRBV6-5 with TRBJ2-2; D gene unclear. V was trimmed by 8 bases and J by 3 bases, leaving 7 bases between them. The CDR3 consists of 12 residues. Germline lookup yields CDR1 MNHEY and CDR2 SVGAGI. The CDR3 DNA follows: TGTGCCAGCGGACGAGACACCGGGGAGCTGTTTTTT. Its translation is CASGRDTGELFF.

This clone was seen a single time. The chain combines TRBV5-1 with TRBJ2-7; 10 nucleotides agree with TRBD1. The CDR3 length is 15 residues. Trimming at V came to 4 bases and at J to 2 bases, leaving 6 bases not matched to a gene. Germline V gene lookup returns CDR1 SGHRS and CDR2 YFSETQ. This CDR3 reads CASSVRQGAPYEQYF. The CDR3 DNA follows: TGCGCCAGCAGCGTCAGACAGGGGGCCCCCTACGAGCAGTACTTC. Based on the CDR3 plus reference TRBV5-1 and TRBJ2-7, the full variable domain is KAGVTQTPRYLIKTRGQQVTLSCSPISGHRSVSWYQQTPGQGLQFLFEYFSETQRNKGNFPGRFSGRQFSNSRSEMNVSTLELGDSALYLCASSVRQGAPYEQYFGPGTRLTVT.

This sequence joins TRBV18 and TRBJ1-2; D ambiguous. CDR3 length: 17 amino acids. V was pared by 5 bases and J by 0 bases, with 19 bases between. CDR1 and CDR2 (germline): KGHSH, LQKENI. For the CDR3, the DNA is TGTGCCAGCTCAGTCCGGGCCCCGCAAATGGCTAACTATGGCTACACCTTC. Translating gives CASSVRAPQMANYGYTF.

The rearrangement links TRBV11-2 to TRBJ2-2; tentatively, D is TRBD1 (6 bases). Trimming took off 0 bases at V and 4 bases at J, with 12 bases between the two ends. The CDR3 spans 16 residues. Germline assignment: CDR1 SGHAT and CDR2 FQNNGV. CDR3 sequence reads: CASSLEGTGLTGELFF. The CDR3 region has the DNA TGTGCCAGCAGCTTAGAGGGAACAGGGCTCACCGGGGAGCTGTTTTTT.

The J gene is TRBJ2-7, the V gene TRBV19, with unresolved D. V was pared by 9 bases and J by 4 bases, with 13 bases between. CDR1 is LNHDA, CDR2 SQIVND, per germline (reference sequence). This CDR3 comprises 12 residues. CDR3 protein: CASGREFYEQYF. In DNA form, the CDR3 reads TGTGCCAGCGGGCGAGAATTTTACGAGCAGTACTTC.

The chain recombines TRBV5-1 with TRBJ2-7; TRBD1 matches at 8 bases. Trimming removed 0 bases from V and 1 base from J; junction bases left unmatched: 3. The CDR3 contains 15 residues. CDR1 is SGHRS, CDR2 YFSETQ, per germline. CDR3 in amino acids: CASSLGQGLSYEQYF. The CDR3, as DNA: TGCGCCAGCAGCTTGGGACAGGGGCTGTCCTACGAGCAGTACTTC.

Here the CDR3 DNA reads TGTGCCAGCAGTTTCCGGACAGGGGCGAATACTAATGAAAAACTGTTTTTT. This gives the protein CASSFRTGANTNEKLFF. The genes are TRBV27 and TRBJ1-4; TRBD1 matches 9 bases. CDR1 and CDR2 from the germline V gene are MNHEY and SMNVEV (reference sequence). This CDR3 has 17 amino acids. J lost 2 bases, V lost 3 bases, and 7 bases had no gene match. Supplemented by reference TRBV27 and TRBJ1-4, the full variable domain reads EAQVTQNPRYLITVTGKKLTVTCSQNMNHEYMSWYRQDPGLGLRQIYYSMNVEVTDKGDVPEGYKVSRKEKRNFPLILESPSPNQTSLYFCASSFRTGANTNEKLFFGSGTQLSVL.

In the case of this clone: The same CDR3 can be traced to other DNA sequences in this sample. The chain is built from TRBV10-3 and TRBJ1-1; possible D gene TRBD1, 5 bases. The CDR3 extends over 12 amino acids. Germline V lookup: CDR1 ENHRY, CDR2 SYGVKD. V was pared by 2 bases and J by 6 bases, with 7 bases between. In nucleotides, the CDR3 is TGTGCCATCAGTGAGGGGACGGCTGAAGCTTTCTTT. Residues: CAISEGTAEAFF.

The CDR3 loop reads CASSYSRQGGQPQHF. The DNA for the CDR3 is TGTGCCAGCAGTTACTCGAGACAGGGAGGGCAGCCCCAGCATTTT. This rearrangement joins TRBV6-5 to TRBJ1-5; 7 positions agree with TRBD1. The V gene end was trimmed by 0 bases and the J gene end by 7 bases; junction bases not matched to a gene: 6. Germline V gene lookup returns CDR1 MNHEY and CDR2 SVGAGI. The CDR3 length is 15 residues.

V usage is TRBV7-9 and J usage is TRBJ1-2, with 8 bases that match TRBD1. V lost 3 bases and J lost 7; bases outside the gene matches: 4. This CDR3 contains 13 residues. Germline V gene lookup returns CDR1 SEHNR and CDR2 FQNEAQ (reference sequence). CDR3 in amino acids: CASSLTGEGGYTF. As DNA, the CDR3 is TGTGCCAGCAGCTTGACAGGGGAGGGTGGCTACACCTTC.

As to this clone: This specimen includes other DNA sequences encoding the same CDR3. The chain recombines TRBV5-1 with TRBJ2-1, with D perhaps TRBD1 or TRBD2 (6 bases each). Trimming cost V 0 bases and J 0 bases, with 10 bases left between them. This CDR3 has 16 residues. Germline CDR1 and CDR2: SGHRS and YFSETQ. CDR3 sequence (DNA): TGCGCCAGCAGCTTGGCCGGAGGGGGCTCCTACAATGAGCAGTTCTTC. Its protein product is CASSLAGGGSYNEQFF.

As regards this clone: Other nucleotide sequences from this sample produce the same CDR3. The CDR3 DNA sequence: TGTGCCAGCAGCCTCGGGGGGGTATCCTACGAGCAGTACTTC. The encoded protein is CASSLGGVSYEQYF. The V call is TRBV7-9, the J call TRBJ2-7, with 8 nucleotides matching TRBD2. Germline CDR1 SEHNR, CDR2 FQNEAQ (reference sequence). The trim removed 5 bases at V and 1 base at J, leaving 4 bases unmatched. The CDR3 loop spans 14 amino acids. Based on the CDR3 plus reference TRBV7-9 and TRBJ2-7, the full variable domain is DTGVSQNPRHKITKRGQNVTFRCDPISEHNRLYWYRQTLGQGPEFLTYFQNEAQLEKSRLLSDRFSAERPKGSFSTLEIQRTEQGDSAMYLCASSLGGVSYEQYFGPGTRLTVT.